The 22 T cell receptor beta chains reported below all come from one sample, sequenced in a study of beta chain features in type 1 diabetes. What was sequenced were expressed TCRB transcripts, since all of the isolated RNA had been reverse transcribed. Using immunoSEQ multiplex PCR, the repertoire was profiled, and TCRdb retains in-frame clones only, with some absent. The sample lists some 180,000 clones; about 13% were seen once. The sequenced sample consisted of central memory CD4+ T cells from blood. Receptors were obtained from a woman between 18 and 29 years old in good health.

The chain joins TRBV6-5 to TRBJ2-5; D might be TRBD2 (5 bases). V lost 4 bases and J lost 5, with 11 bases in between. Germline CDR1 and CDR2: MNHEY and SVGAGI. The CDR3 is 13 residues long. The CDR3 DNA is TGTGCCAGCAGTTCGGTCCGAGGGGAGACCCAGTACTTC. This encodes CASSSVRGETQYF.

This clone was picked up one time. The chain has TRBV11-1 and TRBJ2-7; 7 bases match TRBD2. The CDR3 covers 15 residues. V lost 4 bases to trimming and J lost 0 bases; unmatched junction nucleotides: 6. CDR1 and CDR2 from the germline V gene are SGHAT and FQDESV (reference sequence). The CDR3 reads CASSSRTRSSYEQYF. The CDR3 coding sequence is TGTGCCAGCAGCTCCCGGACTAGAAGCTCCTACGAGCAGTACTTC.

This chain uses TRBV29-1 with TRBJ2-1; 10 bases are a match to TRBD1. Losses at the gene ends were 7 bases for V and 10 bases for J; bases not matched to a gene: 7. The germline V gene has CDR1 SQVTM and CDR2 ANQGSEA. The CDR3 spans 12 residues. The CDR3 is CSGRQGALEQFF. CDR3 in DNA: TGCAGCGGGAGACAGGGGGCATTGGAGCAGTTCTTC.

The gene calls are TRBV30 and TRBJ1-5; the D gene is possibly TRBD1 (6 bases). The V gene's germline CDR1 is GTSNPN and CDR2 SVGIG (reference sequence). V lost 0 bases and J 3 bases, leaving 12 bases between the germline ends. CDR3 length equals 15 residues. CDR3 nucleotide sequence: TGTGCCTGGAGTGTTGGGGGACACTACAATCAGCCCCAGCATTTT. Protein product: CAWSVGGHYNQPQHF.

This clone was observed a few times. The gene calls are TRBV4-3 and TRBJ2-1; 7 nucleotides align to TRBD2. Germline values: CDR1 LGHNA, CDR2 YSLEER. The ends lost 3 bases at V and 2 bases at J; junction bases unmatched: 7. CDR3 length: 16 residues. The CDR3 bases are TGCGCCAGCAGCCACAACCGGGGGGTAACCTACAATGAGCAGTTCTTC. This encodes CASSHNRGVTYNEQFF.

This rearrangement joins TRBV7-2 to TRBJ2-1, with 7 nucleotides matching TRBD2. Germline V gene sequence: CDR1 SGHTA, CDR2 FQGNSA. This CDR3 has 15 residues. V gave up 6 bases and J gave up 8 bases; unmatched junction bases: 13. CDR3 DNA: TGTGCCAGCAGGCCCCCCGGCGGGAGTTCCCATGAGCAGTTCTTC. Protein sequence: CASRPPGGSSHEQFF.

The CDR3 here is CAWSRSGNTEQFF. The CDR3, as DNA: TGTGCCTGGAGTAGAAGCGGGAACACTGAGCAGTTCTTC. V gene TRBV30 combines with J gene TRBJ2-1, with 7 positions matching TRBD2. V dropped 2 bases and J dropped 9; count of bases not matched to a gene: 7. This CDR3 is 13 amino acids long. The V gene's germline CDR1 is GTSNPN and CDR2 SVGIG (reference sequence).

This chain joins TRBV11-2 and TRBJ2-7, with 7 bases fitting TRBD2. There are 16 residues in the CDR3. The germline CDR1 and CDR2 sequences are SGHAT and FQNNGV. The V gene end was trimmed by 0 bases and the J gene end by 5 bases; junction bases not matched to a gene: 10. The CDR3 reads CASSLDLGGGRNEQYF. CDR3 coding DNA: TGTGCCAGCAGCTTAGATCTGGGGGGAGGGCGGAACGAGCAGTACTTC.

This clone was observed a few times. This chain uses TRBV29-1 with TRBJ1-1; no reliable D call. The CDR3 is made up of 13 amino acids. Germline V gene lookup returns CDR1 SQVTM and CDR2 ANQGSEA. V dropped 7 bases and J dropped 0 bases, with 12 bases sitting between them. The CDR3 here is CSADRGLNTEAFF. DNA for the CDR3: TGCAGCGCCGATAGAGGGCTGAACACTGAAGCTTTCTTT.

A few counts support this clone. The genes are TRBV5-1 and TRBJ2-7; 9 nucleotides line up with TRBD2. CDR1 is SGHRS, CDR2 YFSETQ, per germline. The trim removed 0 bases at V and 4 bases at J, leaving 5 bases unmatched. The CDR3 covers 15 residues. CDR3 nucleotides: TGCGCCAGCAGCTTGGAGTTAGCGGGAGAGTACGAGCAGTACTTC. This encodes CASSLELAGEYEQYF. The whole variable domain, remainder taken from reference TRBV5-1 and TRBJ2-7, is KAGVTQTPRYLIKTRGQQVTLSCSPISGHRSVSWYQQTPGQGLQFLFEYFSETQRNKGNFPGRFSGRQFSNSRSEMNVSTLELGDSALYLCASSLELAGEYEQYFGPGTRLTVT.

V is TRBV27 and J is TRBJ2-2; the match to TRBD1 covers 9 bases. V was pared by 4 bases and J by 3 bases, with 9 bases of the junction left unmatched. The CDR3 is 17 residues long. Germline V CDR1 and CDR2: MNHEY, SMNVEV (reference sequence). The CDR3, as DNA: TGTGCCAGCAGTTCAACCCACAGGGGGCCCCACACCGGGGAGCTGTTTTTT. Encoded protein: CASSSTHRGPHTGELFF.

The chain couples TRBV6-1 to TRBJ1-5; 7 nucleotides match TRBD1. The CDR3 has 14 residues. The ends lost 10 bases at V and 7 bases at J; junction bases unmatched: 13. Germline lookup yields CDR1 MNHNS and CDR2 SASEGT. CDR3 DNA: TGTGCCACCCAAAAGCGAGACAGGGACCAGCCCCAGCATTTT. Protein product: CATQKRDRDQPQHF.

V and J are TRBV18 and TRBJ2-5; D is unclear. Trimming shortened V by 4 bases and J by 2 bases, and 8 bases separated the two germline ends. CDR3 length equals 13 residues. The germline V gene encodes CDR1 KGHSH and CDR2 LQKENI. In nucleotides, the CDR3 is TGTGCCAGCTCACAGTCGGTTCAAGAGACCCAGTACTTC. The encoded protein is CASSQSVQETQYF.

The rearrangement uses TRBV7-2 and TRBJ2-5; 7 nucleotides align to TRBD1. Germline lookup yields CDR1 SGHTA and CDR2 FQGNSA. With 5 bases clipped from V and 5 bases from J, the junction kept 8 bases outside the gene matches. This CDR3 spans 14 amino acids. DNA of the CDR3: TGTGCCAGCAGCCCCGGCGACAGGGTGGAGACCCAGTACTTC. This translates into CASSPGDRVETQYF.

V is TRBV18 and J is TRBJ2-2, with unresolved D. Trimming took 2 bases from V and 8 from J, leaving 9 bases between them. This CDR3 is built from 13 residues. Germline lookup yields CDR1 KGHSH and CDR2 LQKENI. The chain's CDR3 is CASSPMTGGELFF. The CDR3 coding sequence is TGTGCCAGCTCACCAATGACCGGGGGGGAGCTGTTTTTT.

Ten or more counts support this clone. The chain carries TRBV11-2 and TRBJ1-1; 8 nucleotides align to TRBD1. In germline, CDR1 is SGHAT, CDR2 FQNNGV. V dropped 7 bases and J dropped 4; count of bases not matched to a gene: 8. The CDR3 is 14 amino acids. CDR3 loop: CASNPGQGGTEAFF. In DNA, the CDR3 is TGTGCCAGCAACCCTGGACAGGGAGGCACTGAAGCTTTCTTT.

The genes are TRBV28 and TRBJ1-2; no reliable D call. Germline CDR1 MDHEN, CDR2 SYDVKM. V was trimmed by 4 bases and J by 5 bases, leaving 8 bases between them. CDR3 length equals 12 residues. CDR3 sequence reads: CASSSRVYGYTF. CDR3 DNA: TGTGCCAGCAGTTCACGGGTTTATGGCTACACCTTC.

This clone has just a few counts. The rearrangement uses TRBV18 and TRBJ2-2, with D maybe TRBD2 (7 bases). Trimming cost V 1 base and J 3 bases, with 9 bases left between them. The germline gives CDR1 KGHSH, CDR2 LQKENI. The CDR3 sequence is 15 residues long. The CDR3 coding sequence is TGTGCCAGCTCACCACGGGGGGGCGACACCGGGGAGCTGTTTTTT. Translated: CASSPRGGDTGELFF. The full variable domain, completed using reference TRBV18 and TRBJ2-2, is NAGVMQNPRHLVRRRGQEARLRCSPMKGHSHVYWYRQLPEEGLKFMVYLQKENIIDESGMPKERFSAEFPKEGPSILRIQQVVRGDSAAYFCASSPRGGDTGELFFGEGSRLTVL.

In its sample, this clone was seen a few times. The chain joins TRBV7-2 to TRBJ2-5; D may be TRBD2 (5 bases). V lost 4 bases and J 0 bases, leaving 9 bases between the germline ends. This CDR3 spans 14 amino acids. Per germline, CDR1 SGHTA and CDR2 FQGNSA. The CDR3: CASSSSGYQETQYF. The CDR3 DNA is TGTGCCAGCAGCTCTTCGGGATACCAAGAGACCCAGTACTTC.

The CDR3 region has the DNA TGTGCCAGCAGCGTTGGTTGGAGTAGCACCGGGGAGCTGTTTTTT. Translated, it gives CASSVGWSSTGELFF. This rearrangement joins TRBV7-9 to TRBJ2-2; D gene ambiguous. The germline CDR1 and CDR2 sequences are SEHNR and FQNEAQ (reference sequence). Trimming shortened V by 5 bases and J by 4 bases, and 14 bases separated the two germline ends. The CDR3 runs 15 residues.

The V call is TRBV11-2, the J call TRBJ2-1; 12 bases map to TRBD2. This CDR3 has 15 amino acids. The J segment lost 6 bases and the V segment lost 5 bases, leaving 5 bases of the junction unmatched. CDR1 is SGHAT and CDR2 is FQNNGV in the germline V gene. The CDR3 region has the DNA TGTGCCAGCAGCCGACCGGGACTAGCGGGCAATGAGCAGTTCTTC. Its protein is CASSRPGLAGNEQFF.

The rearrangement joins TRBV7-2 to TRBJ2-3; possibly TRBD2 for D (5 bases). This CDR3 is built from 13 residues. The V gene lost 6 bases and the J gene lost 3 bases, with 10 bases spanning the gap. The germline gives CDR1 SGHTA, CDR2 FQGNSA. The CDR3 DNA reads as TGTGCCAGCAGACCGGGGTCGACAGATACGCAGTATTTT. It encodes CASRPGSTDTQYF.